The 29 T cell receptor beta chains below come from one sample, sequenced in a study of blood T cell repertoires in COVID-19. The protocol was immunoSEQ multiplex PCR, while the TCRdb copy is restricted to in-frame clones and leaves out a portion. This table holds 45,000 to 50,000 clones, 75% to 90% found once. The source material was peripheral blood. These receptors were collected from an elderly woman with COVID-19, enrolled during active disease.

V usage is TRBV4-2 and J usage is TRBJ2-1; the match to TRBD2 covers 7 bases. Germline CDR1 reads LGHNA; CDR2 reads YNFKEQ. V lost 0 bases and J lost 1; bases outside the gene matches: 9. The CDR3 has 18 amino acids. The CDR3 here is CASSQDPVPGGSYNEQFF. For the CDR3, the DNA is TGTGCCAGCAGCCAAGATCCCGTCCCGGGAGGTTCCTACAATGAGCAGTTCTTC.

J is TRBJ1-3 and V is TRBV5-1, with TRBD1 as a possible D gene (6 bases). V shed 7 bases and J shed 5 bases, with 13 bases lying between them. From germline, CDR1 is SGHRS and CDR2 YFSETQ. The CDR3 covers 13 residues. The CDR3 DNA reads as TGCGCCAGCGCGGAGCAGGGGCGAAACACCATATATTTT. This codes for CASAEQGRNTIYF.

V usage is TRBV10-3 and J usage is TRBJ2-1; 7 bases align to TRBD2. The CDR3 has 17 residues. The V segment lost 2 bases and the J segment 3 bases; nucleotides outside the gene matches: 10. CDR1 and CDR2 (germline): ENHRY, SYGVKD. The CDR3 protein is CAISESSGTTLYNEQFF. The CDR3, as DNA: TGTGCCATCAGTGAGAGTTCCGGGACTACCCTCTACAATGAGCAGTTCTTC.

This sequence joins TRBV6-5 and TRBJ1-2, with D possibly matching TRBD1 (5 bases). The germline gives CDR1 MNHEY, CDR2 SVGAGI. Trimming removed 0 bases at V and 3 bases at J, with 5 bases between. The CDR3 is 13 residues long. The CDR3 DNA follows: TGTGCCAGCAGTTACTCGGGGCACTATGGCTACACCTTC. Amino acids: CASSYSGHYGYTF.

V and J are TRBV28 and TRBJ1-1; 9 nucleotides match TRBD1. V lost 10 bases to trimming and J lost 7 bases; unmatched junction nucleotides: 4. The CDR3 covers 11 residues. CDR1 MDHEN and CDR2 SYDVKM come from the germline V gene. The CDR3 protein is CAIGTGLEAFF. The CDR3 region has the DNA TGTGCCATCGGGACAGGGCTTGAAGCTTTCTTT.

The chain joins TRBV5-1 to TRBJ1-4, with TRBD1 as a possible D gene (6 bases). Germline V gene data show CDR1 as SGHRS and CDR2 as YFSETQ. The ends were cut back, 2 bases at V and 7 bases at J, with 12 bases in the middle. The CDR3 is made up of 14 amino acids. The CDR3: CASSLAGDSEKLFF. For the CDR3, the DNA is TGCGCCAGCAGCTTAGCAGGGGATAGTGAAAAACTGTTTTTT.

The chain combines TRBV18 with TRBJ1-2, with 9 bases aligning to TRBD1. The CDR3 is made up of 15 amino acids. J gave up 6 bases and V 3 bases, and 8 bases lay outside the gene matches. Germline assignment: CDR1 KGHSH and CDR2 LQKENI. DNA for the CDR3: TGTGCCAGCTCACCTGGAGCCGGGACAGGGAATGGCTACACCTTC. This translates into CASSPGAGTGNGYTF.

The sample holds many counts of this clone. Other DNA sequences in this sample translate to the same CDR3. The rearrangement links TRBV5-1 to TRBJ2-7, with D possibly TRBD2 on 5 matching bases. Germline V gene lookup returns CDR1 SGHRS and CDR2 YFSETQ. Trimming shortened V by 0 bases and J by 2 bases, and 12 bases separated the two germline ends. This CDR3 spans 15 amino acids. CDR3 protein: CASSLAGVSPYEQYF. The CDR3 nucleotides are TGCGCCAGCAGCTTGGCCGGGGTGTCGCCCTACGAGCAGTACTTC. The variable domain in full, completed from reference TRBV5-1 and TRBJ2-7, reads KAGVTQTPRYLIKTRGQQVTLSCSPISGHRSVSWYQQTPGQGLQFLFEYFSETQRNKGNFPGRFSGRQFSNSRSEMNVSTLELGDSALYLCASSLAGVSPYEQYFGPGTRLTVT.

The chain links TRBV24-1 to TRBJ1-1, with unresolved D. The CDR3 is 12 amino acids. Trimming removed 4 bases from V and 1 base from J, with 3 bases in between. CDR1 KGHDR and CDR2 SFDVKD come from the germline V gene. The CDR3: CATSDRNTEAFF. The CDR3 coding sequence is TGTGCCACCAGTGACCGGAACACTGAAGCTTTCTTT.

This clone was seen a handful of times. CDR3 region: CASSHPIGTGGEKLFF. CDR3 DNA: TGTGCCAGCAGCCACCCCATCGGGACAGGGGGAGAAAAACTGTTTTTT. The rearrangement links TRBV3-1 (or the pseudogene TRBV3-2) to TRBJ1-4; TRBD1 matches 11 bases. V shed 3 bases, J shed 8 bases, and the junction held 8 bases outside the gene matches. In germline, CDR1 is LGHDT, CDR2 YNNKEL (reference sequence). This CDR3 contains 16 residues.

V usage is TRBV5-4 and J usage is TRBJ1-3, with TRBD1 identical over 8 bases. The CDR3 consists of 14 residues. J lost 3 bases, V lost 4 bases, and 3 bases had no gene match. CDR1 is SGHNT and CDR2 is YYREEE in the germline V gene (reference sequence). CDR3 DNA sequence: TGTGCCAGCAGCGTGACAGGGGTTGGAAACACCATATATTTT. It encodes CASSVTGVGNTIYF.

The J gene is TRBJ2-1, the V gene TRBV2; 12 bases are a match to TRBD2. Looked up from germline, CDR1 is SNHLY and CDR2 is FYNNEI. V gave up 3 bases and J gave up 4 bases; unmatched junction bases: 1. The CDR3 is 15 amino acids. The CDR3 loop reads CASSDGTSGYNEQFF. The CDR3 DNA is TGTGCCAGCAGTGATGGGACTAGCGGGTACAATGAGCAGTTCTTC.

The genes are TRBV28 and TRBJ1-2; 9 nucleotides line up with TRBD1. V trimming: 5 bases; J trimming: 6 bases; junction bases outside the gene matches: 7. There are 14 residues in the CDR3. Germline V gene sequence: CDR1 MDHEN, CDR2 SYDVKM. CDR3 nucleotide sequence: TGTGCCAGCAGTCTGGGACAGGGCTGGGATGGCTACACCTTC. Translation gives CASSLGQGWDGYTF.

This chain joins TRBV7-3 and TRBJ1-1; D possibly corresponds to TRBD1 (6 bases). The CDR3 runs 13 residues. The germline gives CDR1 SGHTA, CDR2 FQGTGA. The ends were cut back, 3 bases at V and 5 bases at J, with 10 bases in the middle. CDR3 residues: CASSLMQGTEAFF. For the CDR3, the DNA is TGTGCCAGCAGCTTGATGCAGGGGACTGAAGCTTTCTTT.

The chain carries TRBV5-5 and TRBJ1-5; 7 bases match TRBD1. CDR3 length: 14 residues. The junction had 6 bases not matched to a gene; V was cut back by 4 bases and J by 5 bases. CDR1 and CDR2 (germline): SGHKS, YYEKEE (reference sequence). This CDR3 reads CASSPQGPDQPQHF. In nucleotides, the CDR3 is TGTGCCAGCAGCCCACAGGGGCCCGATCAGCCCCAGCATTTT.

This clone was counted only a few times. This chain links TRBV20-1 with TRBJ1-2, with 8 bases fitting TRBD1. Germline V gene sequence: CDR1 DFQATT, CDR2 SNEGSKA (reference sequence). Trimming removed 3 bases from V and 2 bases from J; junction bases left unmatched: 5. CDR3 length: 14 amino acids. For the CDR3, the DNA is TGCAGTGCTAGTGGGGACAGGACCAACTATGGCTACACCTTC. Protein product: CSASGDRTNYGYTF.

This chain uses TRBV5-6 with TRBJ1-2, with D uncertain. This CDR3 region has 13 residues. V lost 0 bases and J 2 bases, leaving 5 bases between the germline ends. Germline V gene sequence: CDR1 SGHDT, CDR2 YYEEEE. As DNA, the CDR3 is TGTGCCAGCAGCTTGGACAGAAACTATGGCTACACCTTC. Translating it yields CASSLDRNYGYTF.

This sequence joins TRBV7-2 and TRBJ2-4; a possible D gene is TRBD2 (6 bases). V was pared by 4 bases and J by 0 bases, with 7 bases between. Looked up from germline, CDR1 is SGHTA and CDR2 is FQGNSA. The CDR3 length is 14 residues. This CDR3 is CASSSGLAKNIQYF. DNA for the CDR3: TGTGCCAGCAGCTCGGGACTAGCCAAAAACATTCAGTACTTC.

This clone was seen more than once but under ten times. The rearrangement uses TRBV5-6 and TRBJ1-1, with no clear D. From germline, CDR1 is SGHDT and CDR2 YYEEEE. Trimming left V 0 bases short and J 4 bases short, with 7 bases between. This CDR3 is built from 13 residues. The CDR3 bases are TGTGCCAGCAGCTTGGTCCCGGGCACTGAAGCTTTCTTT. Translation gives CASSLVPGTEAFF.

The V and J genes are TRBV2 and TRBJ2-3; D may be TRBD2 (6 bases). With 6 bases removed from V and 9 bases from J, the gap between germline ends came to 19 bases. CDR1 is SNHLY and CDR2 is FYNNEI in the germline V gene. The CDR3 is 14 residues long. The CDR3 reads CASRTGGGVWTQYF. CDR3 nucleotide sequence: TGTGCCAGCAGGACCGGGGGAGGCGTATGGACGCAGTATTTT.

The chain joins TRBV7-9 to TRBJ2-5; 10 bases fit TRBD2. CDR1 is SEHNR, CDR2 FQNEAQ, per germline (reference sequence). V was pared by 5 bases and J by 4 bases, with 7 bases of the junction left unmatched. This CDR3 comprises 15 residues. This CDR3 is CASSPPSGSGETQYF. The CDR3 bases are TGTGCCAGCAGCCCACCTAGCGGGAGCGGAGAGACCCAGTACTTC.

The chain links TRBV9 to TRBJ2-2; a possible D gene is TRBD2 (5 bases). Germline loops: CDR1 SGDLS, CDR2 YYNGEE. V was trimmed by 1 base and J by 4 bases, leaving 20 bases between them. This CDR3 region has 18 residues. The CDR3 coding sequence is TGTGCCAGCAGCGTAAGAGGAGGTGGCCCCTCTAGCACCGGGGAGCTGTTTTTT. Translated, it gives CASSVRGGGPSSTGELFF.

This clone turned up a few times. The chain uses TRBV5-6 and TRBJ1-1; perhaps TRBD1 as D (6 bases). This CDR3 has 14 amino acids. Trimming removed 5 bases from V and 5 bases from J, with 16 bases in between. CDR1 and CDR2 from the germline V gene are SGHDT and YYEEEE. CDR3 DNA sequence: TGTGCCAGCAGGAAGATCTGGGGGCAGACTGAAGCTTTCTTT. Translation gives CASRKIWGQTEAFF.

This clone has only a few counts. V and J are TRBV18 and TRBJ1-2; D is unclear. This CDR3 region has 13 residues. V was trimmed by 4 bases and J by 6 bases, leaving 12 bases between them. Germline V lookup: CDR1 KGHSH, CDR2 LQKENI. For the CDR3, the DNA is TGTGCCAGCTCACAAACGCAGGAAGATGGCTACACCTTC. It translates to CASSQTQEDGYTF.

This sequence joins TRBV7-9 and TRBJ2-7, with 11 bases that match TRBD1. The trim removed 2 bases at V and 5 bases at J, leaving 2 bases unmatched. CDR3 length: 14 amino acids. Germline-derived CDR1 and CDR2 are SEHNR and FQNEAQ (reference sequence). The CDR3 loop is CASSLQDRGHEQYF. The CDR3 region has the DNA TGTGCCAGCAGCTTACAGGACAGGGGGCACGAGCAGTACTTC.

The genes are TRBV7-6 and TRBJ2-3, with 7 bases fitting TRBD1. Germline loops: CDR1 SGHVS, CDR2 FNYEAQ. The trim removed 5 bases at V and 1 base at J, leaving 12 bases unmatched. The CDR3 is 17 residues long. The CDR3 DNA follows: TGTGCCAGCAGCCTCACCCCCACAGGGGACGGCACAGATACGCAGTATTTT. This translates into CASSLTPTGDGTDTQYF.

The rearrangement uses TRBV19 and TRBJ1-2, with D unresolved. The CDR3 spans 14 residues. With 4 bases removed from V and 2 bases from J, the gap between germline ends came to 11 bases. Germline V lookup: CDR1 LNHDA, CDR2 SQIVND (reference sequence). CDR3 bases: TGTGCCAGTAGTAGGTCCAGTTTCAACTATGGCTACACCTTC. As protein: CASSRSSFNYGYTF.

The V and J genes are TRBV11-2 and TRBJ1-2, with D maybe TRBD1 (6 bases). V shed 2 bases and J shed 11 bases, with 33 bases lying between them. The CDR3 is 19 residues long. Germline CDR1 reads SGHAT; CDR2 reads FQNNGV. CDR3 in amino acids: CASSLPWGSTGLSGWRYTF. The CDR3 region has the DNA TGTGCCAGCAGCTTACCTTGGGGTTCCACAGGGTTAAGTGGCTGGAGATACACCTTC. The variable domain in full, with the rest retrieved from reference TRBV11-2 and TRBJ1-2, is EAGVAQSPRYKIIEKRQSVAFWCNPISGHATLYWYQQILGQGPKLLIQFQNNGVVDDSQLPKDRFSAERLKGVDSTLKIQPAKLEDSAVYLCASSLPWGSTGLSGWRYTFGSGTRLTVV.

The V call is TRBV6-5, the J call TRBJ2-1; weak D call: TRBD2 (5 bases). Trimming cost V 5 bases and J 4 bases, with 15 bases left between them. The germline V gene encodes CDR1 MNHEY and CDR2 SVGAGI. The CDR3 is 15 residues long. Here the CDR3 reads CASSLTRSVYNEQFF. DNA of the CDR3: TGTGCCAGCAGTCTAACTAGAAGCGTATACAATGAGCAGTTCTTC.